This is a list of T cell receptor beta chains from one sample in a study of cytotoxic CD8 clonotypes in ibrutinib-treated CLL. Clones were sequenced by immunoSEQ multiplex PCR, and TCRdb holds only the in-frame ones, with some missing. Of some 310,000 clones in the sample, 80% were seen once. The source was PBMCs, collected before ibrutinib treatment. These receptor sequences come from a human donor with chronic lymphocytic leukemia. Each CDR3 is given with its conserved first and last residue. A D gene is named only where the DNA matches it firmly. Clone size, where shown, is once, few, many, or a class for clones that have expanded.

d_gene: NA
abundance: NA
v_gene: TRBV11-3
j_gene: TRBJ2-2
CDR3nt: TGTGCCAGCAGCTTAGGGGGAGAATTCACCGGGGAGCTGTTTTTT
CDR3aa: CASSLGGEFTGELFF

d_gene: NA
abundance: NA
v_gene: TRBV14
j_gene: TRBJ2-3
CDR3nt: TGTGCCAGCAAAGAGGGAGCCTTGGGGGATACGCAGTATTTT
CDR3aa: CASKEGALGDTQYF

d_gene: NA
abundance: NA
v_gene: TRBV13
j_gene: TRBJ2-7
CDR3nt: TGTGCCAGCAGCTTAGGCCAACGACGGGGCTACGAGCAGTACTTC
CDR3aa: CASSLGQRRGYEQYF

d_gene: TRBD1
abundance: few
v_gene: TRBV28
j_gene: TRBJ1-5
CDR3nt: TGTGCCAGCAGTTCTTTTCAGGGGGTGCGACAGCCCCAGCATTTT
CDR3aa: CASSSFQGVRQPQHF

d_gene: NA
abundance: once
v_gene: TRBV19
j_gene: TRBJ1-5
CDR3nt: TGTGCCAGTAGTATATCCCCGGGCATATGGAGCAATCAGCCCCAGCATTTT
CDR3aa: CASSISPGIWSNQPQHF

d_gene: NA
abundance: NA
v_gene: TRBV7-2
j_gene: TRBJ2-3
CDR3nt: TGTGCCAGCAGCTTAGCGTCGGAGGGGACTCGGAATACGCAGTATTTT
CDR3aa: CASSLASEGTRNTQYF

d_gene: TRBD2
abundance: few
v_gene: TRBV11-3
j_gene: TRBJ2-7
CDR3nt: TGTGCCAGCAGCTTAGCCGGGACTAGCGGCAACTCCTACGAGCAGTACTTC
CDR3aa: CASSLAGTSGNSYEQYF

d_gene: NA
abundance: NA
v_gene: TRBV14
j_gene: TRBJ1-1
CDR3nt: TGTGCCAGCAGTCCGAACATGAACACTGAAGCTTTCTTT
CDR3aa: CASSPNMNTEAFF

d_gene: NA
abundance: NA
v_gene: TRBV19
j_gene: TRBJ2-5
CDR3nt: TGTGCCAGTAGTGTTGGGTATCAAGAGACCCAGTACTTC
CDR3aa: CASSVGYQETQYF

d_gene: TRBD1
abundance: NA
v_gene: TRBV10-3
j_gene: TRBJ1-1
CDR3nt: TGTGCCATCAGGGACAGGGGGAACACTGAAGCTTTCTTT
CDR3aa: CAIRDRGNTEAFF

d_gene: TRBD1
abundance: NA
v_gene: TRBV10-1
j_gene: TRBJ2-7
CDR3nt: TGCGCCAGCAGTGAAGCAGGGGGTAACTACGAGCAGTACTTC
CDR3aa: CASSEAGGNYEQYF

d_gene: NA
abundance: NA
v_gene: TRBV7-9
j_gene: TRBJ1-5
CDR3nt: TGTGCCAGCAGCTTAGGCCCACTCAATCAGCCCCAGCATTTT
CDR3aa: CASSLGPLNQPQHF

d_gene: NA
abundance: NA
v_gene: TRBV18
j_gene: TRBJ1-1
CDR3nt: TGTGCCAGCTCACCAGAGGGGGACACCTACACTGAAGCTTTCTTT
CDR3aa: CASSPEGDTYTEAFF

d_gene: NA
abundance: NA
v_gene: TRBV2
j_gene: TRBJ2-5
CDR3nt: TGTGCCAGCAGGGGTTCACTCCGGGACCTAAGAGAGACCCAGTACTTC
CDR3aa: CASRGSLRDLRETQYF

d_gene: NA
abundance: NA
v_gene: TRBV11-2
j_gene: TRBJ1-2
CDR3nt: TGTGCCAGCCAGGGATCTCTGAACTATGGCTACACCTTC
CDR3aa: CASQGSLNYGYTF

d_gene: TRBD2
abundance: NA
v_gene: TRBV23-1
j_gene: TRBJ2-4
CDR3nt: TGCGCCAGCAGTCAGGGGACTAGCGCGACCAAAAACATTCAGTACTTC
CDR3aa: CASSQGTSATKNIQYF

d_gene: TRBD1
abundance: NA
v_gene: TRBV4-3
j_gene: TRBJ2-1
CDR3nt: TGCGCCAGCAGCCAAGGGACAGGGGTGGGGGAGCAGTTCTTC
CDR3aa: CASSQGTGVGEQFF

d_gene: NA
abundance: few
v_gene: TRBV11-2
j_gene: TRBJ2-1
CDR3nt: TGTGCCAGCAGCTGGGGCGGGAATCCCTACAATGAGCAGTTCTTC
CDR3aa: CASSWGGNPYNEQFF

d_gene: NA
abundance: NA
v_gene: TRBV5-1
j_gene: TRBJ2-2
CDR3nt: TGCGCCAGCAGCTGGGGGGGCGACACCGGGGAGCTGTTTTTT
CDR3aa: CASSWGGDTGELFF

d_gene: NA
abundance: few
v_gene: TRBV6-4
j_gene: TRBJ2-6
CDR3nt: TGTGCCAGCACCGGGACATCCCTGGGGGGGGCCAACGTCCTGACTTTC
CDR3aa: CASTGTSLGGANVLTF

d_gene: NA
abundance: NA
v_gene: TRBV18
j_gene: TRBJ1-1
CDR3nt: TGTGCCAGCTCACCATCCGCGTCGGAGAACACTGAAGCTTTCTTT
CDR3aa: CASSPSASENTEAFF

d_gene: NA
abundance: NA
v_gene: TRBV4-3
j_gene: TRBJ2-7
CDR3nt: TGCGCCAGCAGCCAAGACACGGCGACAGCGGGCGCGACCTACGAGCAGTACTTC
CDR3aa: CASSQDTATAGATYEQYF

d_gene: TRBD1
abundance: NA
v_gene: TRBV11-1
j_gene: TRBJ2-7
CDR3nt: TGTGCCAGCAGCCCCCGGACAGGGGTTTTCGAGCAGTACTTC
CDR3aa: CASSPRTGVFEQYF

d_gene: NA
abundance: NA
v_gene: TRBV27
j_gene: TRBJ2-2
CDR3nt: TGTGCCAGCAGGAGACTAGGGCTCACCGGGGAGCTGTTTTTT
CDR3aa: CASRRLGLTGELFF

d_gene: TRBD1
abundance: NA
v_gene: TRBV15
j_gene: TRBJ1-5
CDR3nt: TGTGCCACCAGCACATTCAGGGGGCCGGGCAATCAGCCCCAGCATTTT
CDR3aa: CATSTFRGPGNQPQHF

d_gene: NA
abundance: NA
v_gene: TRBV29-1
j_gene: TRBJ2-5
CDR3nt: TGCAGCACCGGAGGGGCATTCGACGAGACCCAGTACTTC
CDR3aa: CSTGGAFDETQYF

d_gene: NA
abundance: NA
v_gene: TRBV10-2
j_gene: TRBJ2-3
CDR3nt: TGCGCCAGCAGGGACTTCCACGATCCGCAGTATTTT
CDR3aa: CASRDFHDPQYF

d_gene: TRBD2
abundance: NA
v_gene: TRBV9
j_gene: TRBJ2-7
CDR3nt: TGTGCCAGCAGCGAGTCGACTAGCGGGAGATACGAGCAGTACTTC
CDR3aa: CASSESTSGRYEQYF

d_gene: TRBD2
abundance: NA
v_gene: TRBV10-3
j_gene: TRBJ2-1
CDR3nt: TGTGCCATCAGGTCCGGGACTAGCGGGAGCTCGGGTGAGCAGTTCTTC
CDR3aa: CAIRSGTSGSSGEQFF

d_gene: NA
abundance: many
v_gene: TRBV2
j_gene: TRBJ1-1
CDR3nt: TGTGCCAGCAGTGAATCGGCGGGAGGGACTGAAGCTTTCTTT
CDR3aa: CASSESAGGTEAFF

d_gene: TRBD2
abundance: NA
v_gene: TRBV4-3
j_gene: TRBJ2-1
CDR3nt: TGCGCCAGCAGCCTCCTAGCGGGAACTGAAGAGCAGTTCTTC
CDR3aa: CASSLLAGTEEQFF

d_gene: NA
abundance: few
v_gene: TRBV12-5
j_gene: TRBJ2-3
CDR3nt: TGTGCTAGTGGTAGCGGGATAAGAGGGGGTACGCAGTATTTT
CDR3aa: CASGSGIRGGTQYF

d_gene: TRBD2
abundance: NA
v_gene: TRBV2
j_gene: TRBJ2-1
CDR3nt: TGTGCCAGCAAGGGGCGGGAGGGCCTCGAGCAGTTCTTC
CDR3aa: CASKGREGLEQFF